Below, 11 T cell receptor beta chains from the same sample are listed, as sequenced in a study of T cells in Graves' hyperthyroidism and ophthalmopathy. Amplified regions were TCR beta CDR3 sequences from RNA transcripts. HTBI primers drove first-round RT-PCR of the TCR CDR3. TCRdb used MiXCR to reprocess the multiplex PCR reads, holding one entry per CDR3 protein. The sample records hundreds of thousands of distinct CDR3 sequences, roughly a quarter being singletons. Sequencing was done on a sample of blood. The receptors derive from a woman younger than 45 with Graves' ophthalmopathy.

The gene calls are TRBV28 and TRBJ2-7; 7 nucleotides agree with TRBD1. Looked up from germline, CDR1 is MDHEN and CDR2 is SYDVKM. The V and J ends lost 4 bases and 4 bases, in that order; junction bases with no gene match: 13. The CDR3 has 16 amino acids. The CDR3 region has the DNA TGTGCCAGCAGTTCCAACAGGGGTACCCCCGGGTACGAGCAGTACTTC. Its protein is CASSSNRGTPGYEQYF.

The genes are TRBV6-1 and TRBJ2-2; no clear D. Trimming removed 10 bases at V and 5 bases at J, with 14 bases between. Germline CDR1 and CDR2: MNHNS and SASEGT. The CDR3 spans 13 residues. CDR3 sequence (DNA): TGTGCCATCGGTCGTGGCGGAACCGGGGAGCTGTTTTTT. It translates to CAIGRGGTGELFF.

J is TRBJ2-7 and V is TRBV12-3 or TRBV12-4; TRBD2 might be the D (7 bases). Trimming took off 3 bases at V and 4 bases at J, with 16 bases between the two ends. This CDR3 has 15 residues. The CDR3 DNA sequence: TGTGCCAGCAGTTTTGGGGGGGCCGGGGCATACGAGCAGTACTTC. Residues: CASSFGGAGAYEQYF.

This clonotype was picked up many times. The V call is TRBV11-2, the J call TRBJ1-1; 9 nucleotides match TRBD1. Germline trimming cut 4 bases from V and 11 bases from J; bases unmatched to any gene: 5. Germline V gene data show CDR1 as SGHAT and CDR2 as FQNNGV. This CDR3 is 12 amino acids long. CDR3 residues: CASSWNRGQAFF. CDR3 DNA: TGTGCCAGCAGCTGGAACAGGGGGCAGGCTTTCTTT.

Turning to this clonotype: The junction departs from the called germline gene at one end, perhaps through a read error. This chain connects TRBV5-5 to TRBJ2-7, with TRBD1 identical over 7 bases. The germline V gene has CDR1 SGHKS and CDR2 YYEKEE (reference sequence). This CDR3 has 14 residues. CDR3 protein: CASRLGDSSYEQYF. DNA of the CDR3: TGTGCCAGCAGATTGGGGGACAGTAGCTACGAGCAGTACTTC.

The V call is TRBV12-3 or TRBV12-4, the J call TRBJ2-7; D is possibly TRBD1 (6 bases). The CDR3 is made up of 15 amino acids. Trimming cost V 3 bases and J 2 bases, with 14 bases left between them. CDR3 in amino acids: CASSFAAGETYEQYF. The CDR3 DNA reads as TGTGCCAGCAGTTTCGCTGCAGGGGAAACCTACGAGCAGTACTTC.

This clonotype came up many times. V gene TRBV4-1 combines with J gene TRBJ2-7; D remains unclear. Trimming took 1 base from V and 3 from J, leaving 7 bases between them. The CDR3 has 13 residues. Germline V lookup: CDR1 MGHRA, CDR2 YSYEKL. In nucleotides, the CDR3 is TGCGCCAGCAGCCAAGTGGCGGACTACGAGCAGTACTTC. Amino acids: CASSQVADYEQYF.

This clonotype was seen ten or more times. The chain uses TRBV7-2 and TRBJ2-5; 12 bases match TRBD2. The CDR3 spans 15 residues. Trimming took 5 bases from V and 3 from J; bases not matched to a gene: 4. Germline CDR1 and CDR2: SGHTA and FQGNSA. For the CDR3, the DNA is TGTGCCAGCAGCCCGAGGACTAGCGGGGAAGAGACCCAGTACTTC. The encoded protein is CASSPRTSGEETQYF.

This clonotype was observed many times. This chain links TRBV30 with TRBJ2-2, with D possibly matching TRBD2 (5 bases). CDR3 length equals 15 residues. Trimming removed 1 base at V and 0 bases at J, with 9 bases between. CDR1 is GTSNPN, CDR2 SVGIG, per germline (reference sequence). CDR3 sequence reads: CAWSGGLANTGELFF. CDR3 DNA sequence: TGTGCCTGGAGTGGAGGACTCGCGAACACCGGGGAGCTGTTTTTT.

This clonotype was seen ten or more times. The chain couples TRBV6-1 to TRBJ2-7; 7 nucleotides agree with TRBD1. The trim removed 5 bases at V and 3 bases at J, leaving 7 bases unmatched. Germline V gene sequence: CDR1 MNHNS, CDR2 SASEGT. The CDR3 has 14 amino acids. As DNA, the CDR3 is TGTGCCAGCAGTCCCGGGACAGCCTACTACGAGCAGTACTTC. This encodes CASSPGTAYYEQYF.

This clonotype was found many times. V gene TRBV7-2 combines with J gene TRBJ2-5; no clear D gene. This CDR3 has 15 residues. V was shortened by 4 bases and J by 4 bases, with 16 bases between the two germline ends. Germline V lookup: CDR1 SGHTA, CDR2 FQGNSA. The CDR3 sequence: CASSSPTSSGETQYF. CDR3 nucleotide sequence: TGTGCCAGCAGCTCACCTACCTCTAGTGGAGAGACCCAGTACTTC.